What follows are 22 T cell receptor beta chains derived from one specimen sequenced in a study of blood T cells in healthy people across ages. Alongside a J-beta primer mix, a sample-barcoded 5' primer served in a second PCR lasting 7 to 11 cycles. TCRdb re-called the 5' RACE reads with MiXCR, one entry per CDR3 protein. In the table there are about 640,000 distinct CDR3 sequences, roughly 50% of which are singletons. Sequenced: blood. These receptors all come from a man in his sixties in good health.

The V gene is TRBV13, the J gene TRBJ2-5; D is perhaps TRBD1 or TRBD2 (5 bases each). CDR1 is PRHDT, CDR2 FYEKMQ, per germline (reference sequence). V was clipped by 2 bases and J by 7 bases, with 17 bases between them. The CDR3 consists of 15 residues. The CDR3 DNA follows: TGTGCCAGCAGCTTAATGGCAGGGACCTCCGGGACCCAGTACTTC. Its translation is CASSLMAGTSGTQYF. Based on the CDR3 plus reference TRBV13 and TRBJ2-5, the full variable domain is AAGVIQSPRHLIKEKRETATLKCYPIPRHDTVYWYQQGPGQDPQFLISFYEKMQSDKGSIPDRFSAQQFSDYHSELNMSSLELGDSALYFCASSLMAGTSGTQYFGPGTRLLVL.

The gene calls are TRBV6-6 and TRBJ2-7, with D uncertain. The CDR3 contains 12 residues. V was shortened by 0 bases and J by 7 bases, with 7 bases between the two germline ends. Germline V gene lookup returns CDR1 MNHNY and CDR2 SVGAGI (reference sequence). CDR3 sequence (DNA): TGTGCCAGCAGTTACTCTGTGGGTGAGCAGTACTTC. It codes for CASSYSVGEQYF.

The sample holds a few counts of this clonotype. Here the CDR3 DNA reads TGTGCCAGCAGCGGGGACCTGGCGGGGTACCAAGAGACCCAGTACTTC. This gives the protein CASSGDLAGYQETQYF. The chain carries TRBV6-1 and TRBJ2-5, with D perhaps TRBD2 (6 bases). V was trimmed by 6 bases and J by 0 bases, leaving 17 bases between them. The germline CDR1 and CDR2 sequences are MNHNS and SASEGT. This CDR3 region has 16 residues.

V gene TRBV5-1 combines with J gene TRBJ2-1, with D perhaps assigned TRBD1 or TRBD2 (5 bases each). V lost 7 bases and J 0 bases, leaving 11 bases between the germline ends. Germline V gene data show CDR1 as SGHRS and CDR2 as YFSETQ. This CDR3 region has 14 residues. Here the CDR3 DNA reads TGCGCCAGCGGAGCCGGGACCTCCTACAATGAGCAGTTCTTC. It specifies CASGAGTSYNEQFF. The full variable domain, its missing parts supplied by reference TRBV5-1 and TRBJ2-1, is KAGVTQTPRYLIKTRGQQVTLSCSPISGHRSVSWYQQTPGQGLQFLFEYFSETQRNKGNFPGRFSGRQFSNSRSEMNVSTLELGDSALYLCASGAGTSYNEQFFGPGTRLTVL.

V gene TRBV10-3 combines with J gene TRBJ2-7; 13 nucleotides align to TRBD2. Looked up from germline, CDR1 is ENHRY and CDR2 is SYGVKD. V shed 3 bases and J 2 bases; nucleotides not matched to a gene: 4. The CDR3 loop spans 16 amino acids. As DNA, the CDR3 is TGTGCCATCAGTGAACCGGGACTAGCGGGAACCTACGAGCAGTACTTC. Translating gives CAISEPGLAGTYEQYF.

The CDR3 reads CASRWDRGRTEAFF. The DNA for the CDR3 is TGTGCCAGCAGGTGGGACAGGGGTCGCACTGAAGCTTTCTTT. The chain carries TRBV6-1 and TRBJ1-1, with 10 bases fitting TRBD1. This CDR3 is 14 amino acids long. V was pared by 6 bases and J by 4 bases, with 5 bases of the junction left unmatched. Germline V gives CDR1 MNHNS, CDR2 SASEGT.

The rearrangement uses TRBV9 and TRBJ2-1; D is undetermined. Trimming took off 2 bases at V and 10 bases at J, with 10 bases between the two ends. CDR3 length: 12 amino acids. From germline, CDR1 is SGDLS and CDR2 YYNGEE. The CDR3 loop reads CASSVADQEQFF. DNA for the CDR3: TGTGCCAGCAGCGTGGCGGACCAGGAGCAGTTCTTC.

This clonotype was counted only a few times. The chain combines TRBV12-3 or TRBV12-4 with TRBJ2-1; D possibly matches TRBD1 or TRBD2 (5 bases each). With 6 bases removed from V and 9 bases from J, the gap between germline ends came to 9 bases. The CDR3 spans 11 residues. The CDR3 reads CASRTGGEQFF. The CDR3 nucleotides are TGTGCCAGCAGAACTGGGGGTGAGCAGTTCTTC.

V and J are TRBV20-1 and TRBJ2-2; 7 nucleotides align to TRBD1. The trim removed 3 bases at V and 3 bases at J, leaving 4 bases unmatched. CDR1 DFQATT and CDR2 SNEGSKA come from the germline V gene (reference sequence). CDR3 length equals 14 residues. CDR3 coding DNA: TGCAGTGCTAGTTCGGGACAGTACACCGGGGAGCTGTTTTTT. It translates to CSASSGQYTGELFF.

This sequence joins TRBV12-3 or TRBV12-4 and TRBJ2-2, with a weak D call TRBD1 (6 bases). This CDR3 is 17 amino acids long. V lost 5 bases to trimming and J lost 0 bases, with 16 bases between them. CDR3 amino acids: CASSPARTAANTGELFF. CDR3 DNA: TGTGCCAGCAGTCCCGCAAGGACAGCCGCGAACACCGGGGAGCTGTTTTTT.

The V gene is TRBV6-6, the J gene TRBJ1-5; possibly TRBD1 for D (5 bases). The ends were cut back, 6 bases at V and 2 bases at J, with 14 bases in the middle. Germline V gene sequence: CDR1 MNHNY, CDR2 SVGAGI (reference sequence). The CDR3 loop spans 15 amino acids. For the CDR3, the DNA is TGTGCCAGCAGCCACGGGGGGGACGGCAATCAGCCCCAGCATTTT. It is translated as CASSHGGDGNQPQHF.

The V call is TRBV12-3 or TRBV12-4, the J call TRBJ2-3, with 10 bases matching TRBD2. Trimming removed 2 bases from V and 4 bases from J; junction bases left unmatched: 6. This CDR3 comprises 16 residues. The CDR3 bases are TGTGCCAGCAGTTTACAAAGCGGGGGGGCTGCAGATACGCAGTATTTT. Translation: CASSLQSGGAADTQYF.

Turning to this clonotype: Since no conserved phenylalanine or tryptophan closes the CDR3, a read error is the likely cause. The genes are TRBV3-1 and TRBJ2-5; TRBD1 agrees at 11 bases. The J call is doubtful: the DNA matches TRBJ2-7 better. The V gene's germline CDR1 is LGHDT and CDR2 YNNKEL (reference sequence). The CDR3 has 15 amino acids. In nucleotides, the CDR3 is TGTGCCAGCAGCCCGGGACAGGGGGGGATTTACGAGCAGTACTTG. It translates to CASSPGQGGIYEQYL.

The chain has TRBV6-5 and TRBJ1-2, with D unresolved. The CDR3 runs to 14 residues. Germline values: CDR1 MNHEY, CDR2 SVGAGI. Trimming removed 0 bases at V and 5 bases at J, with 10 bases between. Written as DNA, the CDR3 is TGTGCCAGCAGTTACTCAGATGTCGGGTATGGCTACACCTTC. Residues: CASSYSDVGYGYTF.

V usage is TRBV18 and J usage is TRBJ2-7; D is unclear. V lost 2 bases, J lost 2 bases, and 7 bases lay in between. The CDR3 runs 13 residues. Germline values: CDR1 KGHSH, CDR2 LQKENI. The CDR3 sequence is CASSPFPPYEQYF. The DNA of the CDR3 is TGTGCCAGCTCACCATTCCCACCCTACGAGCAGTACTTC.

The CDR3 coding sequence is TGCAGTGCTAGAGTAGCGGGGGGGAAAGAGACCCAGTTCTTC. Translating gives CSARVAGGKETQFF. This chain connects TRBV20-1 to TRBJ2-1, with 11 bases that match TRBD2. The CDR3 runs to 14 residues. The junction had 9 bases not matched to a gene; V was cut back by 1 base and J by 13 bases. Germline-derived CDR1 and CDR2 are DFQATT and SNEGSKA (reference sequence).

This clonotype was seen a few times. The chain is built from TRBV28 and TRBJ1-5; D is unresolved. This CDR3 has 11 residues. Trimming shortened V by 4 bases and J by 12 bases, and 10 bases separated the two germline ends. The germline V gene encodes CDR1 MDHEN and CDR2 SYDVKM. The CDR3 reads CASSSPWGQHF. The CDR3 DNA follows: TGTGCCAGCAGTTCCCCCTGGGGCCAGCATTTT. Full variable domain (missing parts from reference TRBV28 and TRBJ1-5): DVKVTQSSRYLVKRTGEKVFLECVQDMDHENMFWYRQDPGLGLRLIYFSYDVKMKEKGDIPEGYSVSREKKERFSLILESASTNQTSMYLCASSSPWGQHFGDGTRLSIL.

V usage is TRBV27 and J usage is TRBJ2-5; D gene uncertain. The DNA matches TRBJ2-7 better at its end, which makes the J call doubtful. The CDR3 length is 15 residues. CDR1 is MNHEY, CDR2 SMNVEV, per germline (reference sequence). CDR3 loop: CASSPRISPWDEQYF. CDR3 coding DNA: TGTGCCAGCAGTCCCCGAATAAGTCCGTGGGACGAGCAGTACTTC.

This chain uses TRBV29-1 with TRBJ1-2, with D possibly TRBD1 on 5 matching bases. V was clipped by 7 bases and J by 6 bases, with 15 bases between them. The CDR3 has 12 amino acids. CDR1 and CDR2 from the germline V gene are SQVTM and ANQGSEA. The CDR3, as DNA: TGCAGCGCCCACCGGGGACCGAATGGCTACACCTTC. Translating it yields CSAHRGPNGYTF.

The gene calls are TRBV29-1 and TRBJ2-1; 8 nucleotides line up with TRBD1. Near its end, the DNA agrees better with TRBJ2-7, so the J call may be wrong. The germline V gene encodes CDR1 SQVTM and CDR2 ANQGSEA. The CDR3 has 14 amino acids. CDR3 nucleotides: TGCAGCGTACAACAGGGGGGCTCCTACAATGAGCAGTACTTC. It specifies CSVQQGGSYNEQYF.

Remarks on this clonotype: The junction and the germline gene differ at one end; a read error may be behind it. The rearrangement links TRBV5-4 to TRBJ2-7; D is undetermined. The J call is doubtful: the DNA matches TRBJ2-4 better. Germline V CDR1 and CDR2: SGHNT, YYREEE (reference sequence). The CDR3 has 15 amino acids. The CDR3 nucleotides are TGTGCCCGCAGCTTGGTAGGTGAGGCCAAAAACATTCAGTACTTC. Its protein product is CARSLVGEAKNIQYF.

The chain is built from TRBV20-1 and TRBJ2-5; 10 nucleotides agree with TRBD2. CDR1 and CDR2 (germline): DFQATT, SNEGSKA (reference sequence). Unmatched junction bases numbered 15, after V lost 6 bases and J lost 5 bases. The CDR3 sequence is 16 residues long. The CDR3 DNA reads TGCAGTGCCATTGATCGGAGCGGGGGGGCTTTGGAGACCCAGTACTTC. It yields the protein CSAIDRSGGALETQYF.